This T cell receptor (beta chain) was recorded in a study of tumor-infiltrating lymphocytes in primary liver carcinoma. On the study more broadly: Men as well as women, aged 30 to 69 years, made up the patients. Staged T1-T3 N0M0, the tumors had sizes that ranged from about 4.2 to 11 cm across.

This clonotype has ten or more counts. Its antigen remains unidentified. Findings and limits, study-wide: Left bulk and unsorted, the samples did not allow CD4+ and CD8+ repertoires to be compared. Tumors significantly exceeded blood in top-250-clone fraction (p = 0.039).

The CDR3 has 13 residues. V gave up 7 bases and J gave up 5 bases, with 17 bases separating them. Germline V CDR1 and CDR2: SQVTM, ANQGSEA. Unsorted whole blood supplied the RNA, and germline DNA was extracted too. A constant-region primer served to make TCR beta cDNA from about 530 ng total RNA. Three rounds of nested multiplex PCR with slightly modified ARM-PCR produced TCR beta libraries. Researchers ran the first two PCR rounds for about 11 cycles each with TRBV1-TRBV30 forward primers and a C-beta reverse primer. TCRdb analysed the multiplex PCR reads with MiXCR anew, one entry per CDR3 protein. There are about 200,000 distinct CDR3 sequences in the sample; around three fifths occur only once, and under 7.5% lies in the top ten.

This chain joins TRBV29-1 and TRBJ2-5; D is tentatively TRBD1 or TRBD2 (5 bases each). The TCR comes from a woman aged 55-75 years with primary liver carcinoma and hepatitis B virus infection. Sequenced input: peripheral blood. In DNA, the CDR3 is TGCAGCGCCGAGGGGCGTGGACGGGAGACCCAGTACTTC. Amino acids: CSAEGRGRETQYF.